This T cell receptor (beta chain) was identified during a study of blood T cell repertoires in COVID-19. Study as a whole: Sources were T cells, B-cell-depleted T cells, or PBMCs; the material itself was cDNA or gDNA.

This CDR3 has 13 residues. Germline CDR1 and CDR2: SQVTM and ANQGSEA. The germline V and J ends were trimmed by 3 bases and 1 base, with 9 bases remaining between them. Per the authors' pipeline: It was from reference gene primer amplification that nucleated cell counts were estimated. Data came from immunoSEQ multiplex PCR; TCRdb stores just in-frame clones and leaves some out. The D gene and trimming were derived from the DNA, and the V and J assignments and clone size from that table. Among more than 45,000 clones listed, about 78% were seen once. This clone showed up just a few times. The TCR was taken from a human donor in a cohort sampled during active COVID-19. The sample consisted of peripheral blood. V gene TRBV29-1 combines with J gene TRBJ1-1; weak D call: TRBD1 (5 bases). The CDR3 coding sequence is TGCAGCGTTGAGTCAGGGAAGAACACTGAAGCTTTCTTT. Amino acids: CSVESGKNTEAFF. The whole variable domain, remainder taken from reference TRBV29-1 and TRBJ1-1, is SAVISQKPSRDICQRGTSLTIQCQVDSQVTMMFWYRQQPGQSLTLIATANQGSEATYESGFVIDKFPISRPNLTFSTLTVSNMSPEDSSIYLCSVESGKNTEAFFGQGTRLTVV.